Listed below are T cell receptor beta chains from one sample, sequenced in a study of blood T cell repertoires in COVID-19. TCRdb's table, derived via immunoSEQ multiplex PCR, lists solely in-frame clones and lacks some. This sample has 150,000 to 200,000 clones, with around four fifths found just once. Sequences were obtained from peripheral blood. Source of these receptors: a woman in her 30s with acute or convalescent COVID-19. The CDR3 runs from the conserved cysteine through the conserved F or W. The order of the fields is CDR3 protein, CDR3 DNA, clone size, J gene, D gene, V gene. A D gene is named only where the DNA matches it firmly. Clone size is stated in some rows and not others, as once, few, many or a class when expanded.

cdr3_aa: CSVEATDQGDGNTIYF
cdr3_nt: TGCAGCGTTGAAGCCACTGATCAGGGCGACGGAAACACCATATATTTT
clone_size: NA
j_call: TRBJ1-3
d_call: NA
v_call: TRBV29-1

cdr3_aa: CASSYSVRVNQPQHF
cdr3_nt: TGTGCCAGCAGTTACTCGGTCAGGGTCAATCAGCCCCAGCATTTT
clone_size: NA
j_call: TRBJ1-5
d_call: NA
v_call: TRBV6-5

cdr3_aa: CASSLKQGVVEDQPQHF
cdr3_nt: TGCGCCAGCAGCTTGAAACAGGGTGTTGTCGAGGATCAGCCCCAGCATTTT
clone_size: NA
j_call: TRBJ1-5
d_call: NA
v_call: TRBV5-1

cdr3_aa: CASSFSARGGRGYTF
cdr3_nt: TGTGCCAGCAGTTTTTCCGCCCGGGGTGGCCGAGGCTACACCTTC
clone_size: NA
j_call: TRBJ1-2
d_call: NA
v_call: TRBV27

cdr3_aa: CASSLGLLYEQYF
cdr3_nt: TGCGCCAGCAGCTTGGGACTTCTGTACGAGCAGTACTTC
clone_size: NA
j_call: TRBJ2-7
d_call: NA
v_call: TRBV5-1

cdr3_aa: CASSTRAPETQYF
cdr3_nt: TGTGCCAGCAGTACCAGGGCTCCGGAGACCCAGTACTTC
clone_size: NA
j_call: TRBJ2-5
d_call: NA
v_call: TRBV28

cdr3_aa: CASSTHLAGGRAYEQYF
cdr3_nt: TGTGCCAGCAGCACCCACCTAGCGGGAGGCCGAGCCTACGAGCAGTACTTC
clone_size: NA
j_call: TRBJ2-7
d_call: NA
v_call: TRBV21-1

cdr3_aa: CASSFGPVLEAFF
cdr3_nt: TGTGCCAGCAGTTTTGGCCCAGTACTAGAAGCTTTCTTT
clone_size: NA
j_call: TRBJ1-1
d_call: NA
v_call: TRBV12-3/TRBV12-4

cdr3_aa: CASSFLAGSGELFF
cdr3_nt: TGTGCCAGCAGTTTTCTAGCGGGGTCCGGGGAGCTGTTTTTT
clone_size: NA
j_call: TRBJ2-2
d_call: TRBD2
v_call: TRBV28

cdr3_aa: CSADLAKTEAFF
cdr3_nt: TGCAGCGCTGATTTAGCTAAGACTGAAGCTTTCTTT
clone_size: NA
j_call: TRBJ1-1
d_call: NA
v_call: TRBV29-1

cdr3_aa: CASSLTGWVAEAFF
cdr3_nt: TGTGCCAGCAGTTTAACAGGATGGGTGGCTGAAGCTTTCTTT
clone_size: NA
j_call: TRBJ1-1
d_call: NA
v_call: TRBV28

cdr3_aa: CASSIRRRTGGGEQYF
cdr3_nt: TGTGCCAGCAGTATCCGTCGGCGGACAGGGGGCGGCGAGCAGTACTTC
clone_size: NA
j_call: TRBJ2-7
d_call: TRBD1
v_call: TRBV27

cdr3_aa: CATRGGGELFF
cdr3_nt: TGCGCCACGCGGGGGGGCGGGGAGCTGTTTTTT
clone_size: NA
j_call: TRBJ2-2
d_call: TRBD2
v_call: TRBV4-1

cdr3_aa: CASSPTGQVPGELFF
cdr3_nt: TGTGCCAGCAGCCCCACTGGACAGGTCCCCGGGGAGCTGTTTTTT
clone_size: NA
j_call: TRBJ2-2
d_call: TRBD1
v_call: TRBV4-2

cdr3_aa: CASSFTGRMNTEAFF
cdr3_nt: TGTGCCAGCAGTTTTACGGGTCGGATGAACACTGAAGCTTTCTTT
clone_size: NA
j_call: TRBJ1-1
d_call: NA
v_call: TRBV27

cdr3_aa: CASNERQGLDGYTF
cdr3_nt: TGTGCCAGCAACGAACGACAGGGATTGGATGGCTACACCTTC
clone_size: NA
j_call: TRBJ1-2
d_call: TRBD1
v_call: TRBV2

cdr3_aa: CASQGPANYGYTF
cdr3_nt: TGCGCCAGCCAGGGGCCAGCTAACTATGGCTACACCTTC
clone_size: NA
j_call: TRBJ1-2
d_call: NA
v_call: TRBV5-1

cdr3_aa: CASSLGGAGLYGYTF
cdr3_nt: TGTGCCAGCAGCTTAGGGGGAGCGGGACTCTATGGCTACACCTTC
clone_size: NA
j_call: TRBJ1-2
d_call: NA
v_call: TRBV7-8

cdr3_aa: CASSLAQNYGYTF
cdr3_nt: TGCGCCAGCAGCTTGGCGCAGAACTATGGCTACACCTTC
clone_size: NA
j_call: TRBJ1-2
d_call: NA
v_call: TRBV5-1

cdr3_aa: CASSLTVPEQYF
cdr3_nt: TGTGCCAGCAGTCTCACGGTTCCGGAGCAGTACTTC
clone_size: NA
j_call: TRBJ2-7
d_call: NA
v_call: TRBV28

cdr3_aa: CASSGDSEEQFF
cdr3_nt: TGTGCCAGCAGCGGTGACAGTGAAGAGCAGTTCTTC
clone_size: NA
j_call: TRBJ2-1
d_call: NA
v_call: TRBV9

cdr3_aa: CASRPGQSYYEQYF
cdr3_nt: TGTGCCAGCAGGCCGGGACAGTCATACTACGAGCAGTACTTC
clone_size: NA
j_call: TRBJ2-7
d_call: TRBD1
v_call: TRBV6-5

cdr3_aa: CASSQEAPYGYTF
cdr3_nt: TGCGCCAGCAGCCAAGAGGCTCCTTATGGCTACACCTTC
clone_size: NA
j_call: TRBJ1-2
d_call: NA
v_call: TRBV4-1

cdr3_aa: CSVRTGTNEKLFF
cdr3_nt: TGCAGCGTGAGGACTGGAACTAATGAAAAACTGTTTTTT
clone_size: NA
j_call: TRBJ1-4
d_call: NA
v_call: TRBV29-1

cdr3_aa: CASSPTSGRASETQYF
cdr3_nt: TGTGCCAGCTCACCTACTAGCGGGAGGGCCTCAGAGACCCAGTACTTC
clone_size: NA
j_call: TRBJ2-5
d_call: TRBD2
v_call: TRBV18

cdr3_aa: CASSLAGTSGGVAKNIQYF
cdr3_nt: TGTGCCAGCAGCCTCGCTGGGACTAGCGGGGGGGTAGCCAAAAACATTCAGTACTTC
clone_size: NA
j_call: TRBJ2-4
d_call: TRBD2
v_call: TRBV4-2

cdr3_aa: CASRRAGGNISGNTIYF
cdr3_nt: TGTGCCAGCAGGCGGGCAGGGGGTAATATCTCTGGAAACACCATATATTTT
clone_size: once
j_call: TRBJ1-3
d_call: TRBD1
v_call: TRBV28

cdr3_aa: CASSAQRGQTLSYNEQFF
cdr3_nt: TGTGCCAGCAGCGCCCAGCGAGGGCAGACCCTTTCCTACAATGAGCAGTTCTTC
clone_size: NA
j_call: TRBJ2-1
d_call: NA
v_call: TRBV7-2

cdr3_aa: CASSEGSGRGYEQYF
cdr3_nt: TGCGCCAGCAGTGAAGGTAGCGGGAGGGGGTACGAGCAGTACTTC
clone_size: NA
j_call: TRBJ2-7
d_call: TRBD2
v_call: TRBV10-2

cdr3_aa: CASSLGHTIEQYF
cdr3_nt: TGTGCCAGCAGTTTGGGACATACAATCGAGCAGTACTTC
clone_size: NA
j_call: TRBJ2-7
d_call: NA
v_call: TRBV27

cdr3_aa: CASRSGGPYQETQYF
cdr3_nt: TGTGCCAGCAGGAGCGGGGGGCCCTACCAAGAGACCCAGTACTTC
clone_size: NA
j_call: TRBJ2-5
d_call: TRBD2
v_call: TRBV6-6

cdr3_aa: CASRQANTEAFF
cdr3_nt: TGTGCCAGCAGGCAGGCTAACACTGAAGCTTTCTTT
clone_size: NA
j_call: TRBJ1-1
d_call: NA
v_call: TRBV27

cdr3_aa: CASSLETGLYQPQHF
cdr3_nt: TGTGCCAGCAGCTTGGAGACAGGTTTATATCAGCCCCAGCATTTT
clone_size: NA
j_call: TRBJ1-5
d_call: NA
v_call: TRBV5-5

cdr3_aa: CASRGANSYEQYF
cdr3_nt: TGTGCCAGCAGAGGGGCGAATTCCTACGAGCAGTACTTC
clone_size: NA
j_call: TRBJ2-7
d_call: NA
v_call: TRBV12-3/TRBV12-4

cdr3_aa: CASSHYTTGGGTNEKLFF
cdr3_nt: TGCGCCAGCAGCCACTACACGACAGGCGGGGGAACTAATGAAAAACTGTTTTTT
clone_size: NA
j_call: TRBJ1-4
d_call: NA
v_call: TRBV4-1

cdr3_aa: CASSESEELLHTEAFF
cdr3_nt: TGTGCCAGCAGTGAAAGCGAGGAGCTGTTACACACTGAAGCTTTCTTT
clone_size: NA
j_call: TRBJ1-1
d_call: NA
v_call: TRBV6-1

cdr3_aa: CSAIGLNTIYF
cdr3_nt: TGCAGTGCCATTGGACTTAACACCATATATTTT
clone_size: NA
j_call: TRBJ1-3
d_call: NA
v_call: TRBV20-1